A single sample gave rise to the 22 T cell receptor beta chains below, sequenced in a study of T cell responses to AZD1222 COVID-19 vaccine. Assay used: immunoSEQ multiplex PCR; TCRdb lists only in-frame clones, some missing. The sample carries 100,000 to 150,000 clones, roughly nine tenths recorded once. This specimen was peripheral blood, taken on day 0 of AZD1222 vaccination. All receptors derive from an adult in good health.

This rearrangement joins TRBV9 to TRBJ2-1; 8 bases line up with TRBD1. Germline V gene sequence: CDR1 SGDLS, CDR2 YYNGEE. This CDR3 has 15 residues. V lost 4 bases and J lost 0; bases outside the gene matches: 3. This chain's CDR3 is CASSLQGGSYNEQFF. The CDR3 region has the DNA TGTGCCAGCAGCCTACAGGGGGGCTCCTACAATGAGCAGTTCTTC.

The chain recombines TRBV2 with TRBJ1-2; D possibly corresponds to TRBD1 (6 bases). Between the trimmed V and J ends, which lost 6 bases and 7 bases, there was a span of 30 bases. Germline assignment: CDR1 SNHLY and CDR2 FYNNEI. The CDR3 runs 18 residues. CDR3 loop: CASSGGWVSQGSRGGYTF. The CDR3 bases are TGTGCCAGCAGCGGGGGATGGGTTTCACAGGGCTCCCGGGGTGGCTACACCTTC.

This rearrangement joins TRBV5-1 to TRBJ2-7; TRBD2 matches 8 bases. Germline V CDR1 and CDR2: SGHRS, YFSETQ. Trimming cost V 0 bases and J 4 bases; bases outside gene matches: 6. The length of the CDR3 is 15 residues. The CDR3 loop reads CASSLVSGRAYEQYF. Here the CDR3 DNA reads TGCGCCAGCAGCTTGGTCAGCGGGAGAGCATACGAGCAGTACTTC.

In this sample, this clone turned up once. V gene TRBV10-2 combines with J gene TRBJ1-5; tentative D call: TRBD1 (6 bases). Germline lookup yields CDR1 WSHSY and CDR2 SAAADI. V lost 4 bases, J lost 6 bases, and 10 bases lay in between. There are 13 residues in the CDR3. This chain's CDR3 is CASSGGASQPQHF. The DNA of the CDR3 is TGCGCCAGCAGTGGGGGGGCTAGTCAGCCCCAGCATTTT.

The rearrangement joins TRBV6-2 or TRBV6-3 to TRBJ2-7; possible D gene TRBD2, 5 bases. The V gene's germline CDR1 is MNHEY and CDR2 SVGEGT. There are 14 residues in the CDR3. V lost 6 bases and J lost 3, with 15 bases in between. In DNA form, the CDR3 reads TGTGCCAGCAGCCTGAGTACTGGAGGCTACGAGCAGTACTTC. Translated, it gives CASSLSTGGYEQYF.

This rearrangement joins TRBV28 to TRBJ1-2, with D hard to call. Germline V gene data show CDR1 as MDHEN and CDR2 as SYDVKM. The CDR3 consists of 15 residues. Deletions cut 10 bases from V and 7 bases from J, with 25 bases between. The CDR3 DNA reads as TGTGCCATCAAAAACCGGTCAAGAGGGATTGGTGGCTACACCTTC. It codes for CAIKNRSRGIGGYTF.

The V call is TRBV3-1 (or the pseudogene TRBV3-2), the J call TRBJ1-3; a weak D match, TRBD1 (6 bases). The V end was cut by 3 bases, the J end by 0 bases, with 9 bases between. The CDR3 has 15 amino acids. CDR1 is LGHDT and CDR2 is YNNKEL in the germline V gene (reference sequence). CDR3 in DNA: TGTGCCAGCAGCCAGTGGACAGCCTCTGGAAACACCATATATTTT. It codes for CASSQWTASGNTIYF.

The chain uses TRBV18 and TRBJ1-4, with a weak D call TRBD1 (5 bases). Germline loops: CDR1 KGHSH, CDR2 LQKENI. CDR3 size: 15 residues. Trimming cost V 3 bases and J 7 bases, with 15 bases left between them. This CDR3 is CASSPGTLMSEKLFF. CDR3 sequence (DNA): TGTGCCAGCTCACCCGGGACTTTGATGAGTGAAAAACTGTTTTTT.

The CDR3 region is CASSQDGTGGQPQHF. CDR3 DNA: TGTGCCAGCAGCCAAGATGGGACAGGGGGTCAGCCCCAGCATTTT. The chain employs TRBV3-1 (or the pseudogene TRBV3-2) and TRBJ1-5; 11 bases fit TRBD1. The CDR3 covers 15 residues. Germline CDR1 and CDR2: LGHDT and YNNKEL (reference sequence). Trimming removed 0 bases from V and 6 bases from J; junction bases left unmatched: 1.

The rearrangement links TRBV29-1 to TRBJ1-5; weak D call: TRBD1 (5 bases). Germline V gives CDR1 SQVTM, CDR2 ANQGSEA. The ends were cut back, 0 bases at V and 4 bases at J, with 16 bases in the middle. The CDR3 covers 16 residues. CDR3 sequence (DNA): TGCAGCGTTGAAGACGGTGGTGACAGAGGAAATCAGCCCCAGCATTTT. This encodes CSVEDGGDRGNQPQHF. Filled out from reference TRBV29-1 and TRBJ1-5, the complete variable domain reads SAVISQKPSRDICQRGTSLTIQCQVDSQVTMMFWYRQQPGQSLTLIATANQGSEATYESGFVIDKFPISRPNLTFSTLTVSNMSPEDSSIYLCSVEDGGDRGNQPQHFGDGTRLSIL.

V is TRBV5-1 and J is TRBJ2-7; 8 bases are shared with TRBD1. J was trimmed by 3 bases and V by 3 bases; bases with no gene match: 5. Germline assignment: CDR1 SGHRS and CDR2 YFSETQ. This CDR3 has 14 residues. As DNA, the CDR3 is TGCGCCAGCAGCTCCATGGACAGGGTCTACGAGCAGTACTTC. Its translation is CASSSMDRVYEQYF. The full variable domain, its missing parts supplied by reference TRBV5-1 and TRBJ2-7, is KAGVTQTPRYLIKTRGQQVTLSCSPISGHRSVSWYQQTPGQGLQFLFEYFSETQRNKGNFPGRFSGRQFSNSRSEMNVSTLELGDSALYLCASSSMDRVYEQYFGPGTRLTVT.

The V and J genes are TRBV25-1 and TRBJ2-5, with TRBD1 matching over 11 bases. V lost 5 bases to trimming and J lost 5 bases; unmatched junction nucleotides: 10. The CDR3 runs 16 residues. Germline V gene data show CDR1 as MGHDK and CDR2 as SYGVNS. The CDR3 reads CASSRRGQGAWETQYF. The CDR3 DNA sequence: TGTGCCAGCAGTAGGAGAGGACAGGGGGCTTGGGAGACCCAGTACTTC.

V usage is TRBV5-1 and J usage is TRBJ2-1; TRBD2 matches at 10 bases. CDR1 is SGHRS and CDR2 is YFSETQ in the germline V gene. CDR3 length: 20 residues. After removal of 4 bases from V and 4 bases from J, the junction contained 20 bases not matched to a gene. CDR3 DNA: TGCGCCAGCAGCCCGGCCTTATTAGGGGCTAGCGGGAGTAAGTACAATGAGCAGTTCTTC. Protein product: CASSPALLGASGSKYNEQFF.

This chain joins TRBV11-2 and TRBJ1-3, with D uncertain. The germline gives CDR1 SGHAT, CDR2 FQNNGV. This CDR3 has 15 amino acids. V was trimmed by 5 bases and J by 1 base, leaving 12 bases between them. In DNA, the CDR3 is TGTGCCAGCAGCCGACCCGGGCGGTCTGGAAACACCATATATTTT. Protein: CASSRPGRSGNTIYF.

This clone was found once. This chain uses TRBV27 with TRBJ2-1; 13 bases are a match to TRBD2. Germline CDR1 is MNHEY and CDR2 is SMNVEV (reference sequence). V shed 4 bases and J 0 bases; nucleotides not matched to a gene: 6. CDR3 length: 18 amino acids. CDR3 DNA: TGTGCCAGCAGTTCCGAGACTAGCGGGAGGAGCTCCTACAATGAGCAGTTCTTC. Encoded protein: CASSSETSGRSSYNEQFF.

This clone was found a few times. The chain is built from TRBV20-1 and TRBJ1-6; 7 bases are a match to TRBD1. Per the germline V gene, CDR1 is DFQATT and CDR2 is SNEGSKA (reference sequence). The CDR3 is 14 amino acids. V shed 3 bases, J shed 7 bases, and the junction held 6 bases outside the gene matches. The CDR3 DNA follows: TGCAGTGCTAGTCAGGGGGACCCCAATTCACCCCTCCACTTT. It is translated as CSASQGDPNSPLHF.

The CDR3 region is CASSRTGGGEKLFF. The CDR3, as DNA: TGTGCCAGCAGCCGGACAGGGGGAGGTGAAAAACTGTTTTTT. This chain uses TRBV25-1 with TRBJ1-4; the match to TRBD1 covers 10 bases. The junction had 5 bases not matched to a gene; V was cut back by 6 bases and J by 7 bases. The CDR3 length is 14 residues. Germline lookup yields CDR1 MGHDK and CDR2 SYGVNS.

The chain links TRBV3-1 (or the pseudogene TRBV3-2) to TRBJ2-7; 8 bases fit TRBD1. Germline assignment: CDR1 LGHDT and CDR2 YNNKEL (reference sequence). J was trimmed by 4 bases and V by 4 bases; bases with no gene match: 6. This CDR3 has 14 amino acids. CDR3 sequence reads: CASSRGQGYYEQYF. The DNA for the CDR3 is TGTGCCAGCAGCCGCGGACAGGGATATTACGAGCAGTACTTC.

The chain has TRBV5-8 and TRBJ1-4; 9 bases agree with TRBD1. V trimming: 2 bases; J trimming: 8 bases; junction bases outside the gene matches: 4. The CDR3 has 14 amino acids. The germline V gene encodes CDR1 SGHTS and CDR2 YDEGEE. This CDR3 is CASSFDRGGEKLFF. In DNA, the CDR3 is TGTGCCAGCAGCTTCGACAGGGGGGGAGAAAAACTGTTTTTT.

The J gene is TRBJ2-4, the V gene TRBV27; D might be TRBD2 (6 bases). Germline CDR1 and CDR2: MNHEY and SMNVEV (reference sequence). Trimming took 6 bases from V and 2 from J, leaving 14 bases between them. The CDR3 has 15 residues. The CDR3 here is CASSPRAGTKNIQYF. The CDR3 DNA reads TGTGCCAGCAGCCCCAGGGCGGGAACCAAAAACATTCAGTACTTC.

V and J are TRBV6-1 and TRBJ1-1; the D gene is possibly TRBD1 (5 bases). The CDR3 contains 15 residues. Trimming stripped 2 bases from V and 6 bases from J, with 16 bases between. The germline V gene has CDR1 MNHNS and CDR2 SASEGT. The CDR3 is CASSEMFGGVAEAFF. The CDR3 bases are TGTGCCAGCAGTGAAATGTTTGGAGGGGTCGCTGAAGCTTTCTTT.

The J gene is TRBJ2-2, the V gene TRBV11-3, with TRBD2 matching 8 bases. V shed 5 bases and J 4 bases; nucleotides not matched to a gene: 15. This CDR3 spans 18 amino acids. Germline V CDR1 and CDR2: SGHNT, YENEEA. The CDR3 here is CASSLKAGLVEGTGELFF. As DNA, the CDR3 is TGTGCCAGCAGCCTGAAAGCGGGACTAGTCGAGGGCACCGGGGAGCTGTTTTTT.